This is a list of T cell receptor beta chains from one sample in a study of blood T cell repertoires in COVID-19. Libraries were prepared by immunoSEQ multiplex PCR; TCRdb keeps only in-frame clonotypes and omits some of them. The sample contains 350,000 to 450,000 clones, about 85% of which appear only once. Material: peripheral blood. The receptor source for this set is a woman aged 18-35 years with acute or convalescent COVID-19. The CDR3 runs from the conserved cysteine through the conserved F or W. The D gene is left open where the match is weak. Size is stated for part of the rows, as once, few or many counts, or as a class when the clone is expanded.

j_call cdr3_length v_call clone_size d_call cdr3_nt cdr3_aa
TRBJ2-7 16 TRBV4-1 . . TGCGCCAGCAGCCAGCAGGTTCTCGCCTCCTCCTACGAGCAGTACTTC CASSQQVLASSYEQYF
TRBJ2-3 14 TRBV7-9 . . TGTGCCAGCAGCTTAAATAGCCCCACAGATACGCAGTATTTT CASSLNSPTDTQYF
TRBJ2-5 16 TRBV6-5 . . TGTGCCAGCAGTTACTCATCAGCCTACCCGGGAGAGACCCAGTACTTC CASSYSSAYPGETQYF
TRBJ1-1 12 TRBV19 once TRBD1 TGTGCCAGTATTGTACAGGGGAAGGGAGCTTTCTTT CASIVQGKGAFF
TRBJ2-3 13 TRBV30 . . TGTGCCTGGCTGAGCGGCAGCACAGATACGCAGTATTTT CAWLSGSTDTQYF
TRBJ1-1 14 TRBV19 . . TGTGCCAGTTGTCGCGGAGGGGCGAACACTGAAGCTTTCTTT CASCRGGANTEAFF
TRBJ2-2 12 TRBV2 . . TGTGCCAGCATCCTGGACAGACAGGAGCTGTTTTTT CASILDRQELFF
TRBJ1-1 12 TRBV7-3 . TRBD1 TGTGCCAGCAGCCCCGGGACAGGTGAAGCTTTCTTT CASSPGTGEAFF
TRBJ1-2 15 TRBV3-1/TRBV3-2 once . TGTGCCAGCAGCCAAGGCCTCGGGGTAAACTATGGCTACACCTTC CASSQGLGVNYGYTF
TRBJ1-6 14 TRBV7-2 . . TGTGCCAGCAGCTTACGTGGGGGGAATTCACCCCTCCACTTT CASSLRGGNSPLHF
TRBJ1-5 14 TRBV5-5 . . TGTGCCAGCAGCTTTATGGGGAGCGGTCAGCCCCAGCATTTT CASSFMGSGQPQHF
TRBJ2-2 17 TRBV5-4 . TRBD1 TGTGCCAGCAGCCCAGACGACAGGGGCCCGAACACCGGGGAGCTGTTTTTT CASSPDDRGPNTGELFF
TRBJ2-1 15 TRBV9 . . TGTGCCGGTTCCCCCGAGAGTGTGTCTGCGTATGAGCAGTTCTTC CAGSPESVSAYEQFF
TRBJ2-1 15 TRBV9 . . TGTGCCAGCAGCGTAGGAGGCGAGCGGTACAATGAGCAGTTCTTC CASSVGGERYNEQFF
TRBJ1-1 13 TRBV9 . . TGTGCCAGCAGCGTAGTATCGGGGGCTGAAGCTTTCTTT CASSVVSGAEAFF
TRBJ1-5 14 TRBV5-6 . TRBD1 TGTGCCAGCAGTCGACAGGGTTTTTCTCAGCCCCAGCATTTT CASSRQGFSQPQHF
TRBJ1-3 15 TRBV19 . TRBD1 TGTGCCAGTCGCGACAGGGCTTTCTCTGGAAACACCATATATTTT CASRDRAFSGNTIYF
TRBJ2-5 12 TRBV5-1 . . TGCGCCAGCAGCTTGGCCGGAGAGACCCAGTACTTC CASSLAGETQYF
TRBJ2-5 15 TRBV5-1 . TRBD2 TGCGCCAGCAGCTTGGTCGGGGGGGAACAAGAGACCCAGTACTTC CASSLVGGEQETQYF
TRBJ1-2 13 TRBV7-9 . TRBD1 TGTGCCAGCAGGGGGACAGGGGCCCGTGGCTACACCTTC CASRGTGARGYTF
TRBJ1-2 15 TRBV28 . . TGTGCCAGCAGTTGGGAACAGGTTTCCTCCTATGGCTACACCTTC CASSWEQVSSYGYTF
TRBJ1-3 16 TRBV18 . . TGTGCCAGCTCACCAACGGGGGGCGAAGCTGGAAACACCATATATTTT CASSPTGGEAGNTIYF
TRBJ2-3 13 TRBV7-3 . TRBD1 TGTGCCAGCAGCTTAATAACAGGGGACACGCAGTATTTT CASSLITGDTQYF
TRBJ1-1 12 TRBV6-5 few TRBD1 TGTGCCAGCGGGACAGGGGAGACTGAAGCTTTCTTT CASGTGETEAFF
TRBJ1-4 15 TRBV7-8 . TRBD1 TGTGCCAGCAGCTCTGGACAGGGAATTAATGAAAAACTGTTTTTT CASSSGQGINEKLFF
TRBJ2-2 15 TRBV11-2 few . TGTGCCAGCAGCTTAGCAACAGGGAAAACCGGGGAGCTGTTTTTT CASSLATGKTGELFF
TRBJ1-2 16 TRBV10-3 . . TGTGCCATCAGCCACCTGGACAGCGGTTTCCACTATGGCTACACCTTC CAISHLDSGFHYGYTF
TRBJ2-2 15 TRBV5-4 . TRBD1 TGTGCCAGCAGCTTGGTGGACAGGGGTCCCGGGGAGCTGTTTTTT CASSLVDRGPGELFF
TRBJ2-1 16 TRBV6-5 . . TGTGCCAGCAGTTACCAGGACGGGGTCTCCTACAATGAGCAGTTCTTC CASSYQDGVSYNEQFF
TRBJ2-7 15 TRBV10-3 . TRBD1 TGTGCCATCAGGGCCAGGGGACAGGGGGAGAACGAGCAGTACTTC CAIRARGQGENEQYF
TRBJ1-1 14 TRBV6-5 few . TGTGCCAGCGCCAAACTACATCTGAACACTGAAGCTTTCTTT CASAKLHLNTEAFF
TRBJ2-5 13 TRBV4-1 . . TGCGCCAGCAGCCAGCACAGGGAAGAGACCCAGTACTTC CASSQHREETQYF
TRBJ1-2 12 TRBV5-1 . . TGCGCCAGCAGCGCAGGGTTTTCGGGCTACACCTTC CASSAGFSGYTF
TRBJ2-2 17 TRBV4-2 . . TGTGCCAGCAGCCAACGCCCGGGGGGCACAGACACCGGGGAGCTGTTTTTT CASSQRPGGTDTGELFF
TRBJ1-2 18 TRBV4-1 . TRBD1 TGCGCCAGCAGCCCCCCCCGGGTACAGGGGGCGAAGTTAGGCGGCTACACCTTC CASSPPRVQGAKLGGYTF
TRBJ1-5 16 TRBV28 . . TGTGCCAGCAGCTTACCCCACAGGGAAGGGGATCAGCCCCAGCATTTT CASSLPHREGDQPQHF
TRBJ1-1 13 TRBV6-5 . . TGTGCCAGCAGGACACTACAGGGCGCTGAAGCTTTCTTT CASRTLQGAEAFF
TRBJ2-2 12 TRBV6-5 . . TGTGCTGTGAGGAGACCCACCGGGGAGCTGTTTTTT CAVRRPTGELFF
TRBJ1-1 15 TRBV3-1/TRBV3-2 . . TGTGCCAGCAGCCAAGATCTAGCGGGTCGGACTGAAGCTTTCTTT CASSQDLAGRTEAFF
TRBJ2-1 15 TRBV5-4 once TRBD2 TGTGCCAGCAGCCTGGCGGGGGGGGAGTACAATGAGCAGTTCTTC CASSLAGGEYNEQFF
TRBJ1-6 14 TRBV28 . . TGTGCCAGCAGTTTATGGCAGGGTAATTCACCCCTCCACTTT CASSLWQGNSPLHF
TRBJ2-3 21 TRBV3-1/TRBV3-2 . TRBD2 TGTGCCAGCAGCCACGTTCCCCCGGGACTAGCGGGGGCCGTTAGCACAGATACGCAGTATTTT CASSHVPPGLAGAVSTDTQYF
TRBJ1-3 15 TRBV5-1 few . TGCGCCAGCAGCTTGGGATCGGTCTCTGGAAACACCATATATTTT CASSLGSVSGNTIYF
TRBJ1-2 14 TRBV9 . . TGTGCCAGCAGCCCGAGAACGAAAAACTATGGCTACACCTTC CASSPRTKNYGYTF
TRBJ2-1 15 TRBV28 . TRBD2 TGTGCCAGCAGTTTAATGGCGGGAGCCTACAATGAGCAGTTCTTC CASSLMAGAYNEQFF
TRBJ2-1 15 TRBV14 . TRBD2 TGTGCCAGCAGCCACCTCGCCCGGGGGGGCAATGAGCAGTTCTTC CASSHLARGGNEQFF
TRBJ1-1 15 TRBV10-3 . TRBD1 TGTGCCATCCGTGGACAGGGAACGTCCGGCACTGAAGCTTTCTTT CAIRGQGTSGTEAFF
TRBJ1-3 15 TRBV7-9 . . TGTGCCAGCAGCTTACAAACAGGGTCTGGAAACACCATATATTTT CASSLQTGSGNTIYF